A selection of T cell receptor beta chains follows, all from one sample in a study of blood T cell repertoires in COVID-19. Clones were read by immunoSEQ multiplex PCR, and TCRdb kept only the in-frame ones, dropping some. The table records 270,000 or so clones, roughly 89% of them present only once. The sample consisted of peripheral blood. The receptors originated from a woman in her thirties with active or convalescent COVID-19. CDR3s include the opening cysteine and the closing phenylalanine or tryptophan.

>TRBJ1-2|TRBV6-2/TRBV6-3
CASSYIRPYGYTF
>TRBJ1-5|TRBV6-5
CASRLLMDQPQHF
>TRBJ1-5|TRBV30
CAWSPGRGYNQPQHF
>TRBJ2-2|TRBV19
CASSIGTGGGSGELFF
>TRBJ2-1|TRBV30
CAWTETSIGEQFF
>TRBJ1-2|TRBV7-2
CASSRGQGTGYTF
>TRBJ2-5|TRBV6-1
CASSESQGTGETQYF
>TRBJ1-1|TRBV19
CASSSMTGGNGAFF
>TRBJ1-1|TRBV12-3/TRBV12-4
CASSLQYTEAFF
>TRBJ1-6|TRBV3-1/TRBV3-2
CASSQDQTGLPGNSPLHF
>TRBJ2-7|TRBV28
CASYTGTDGSYEQYF
>TRBJ2-7|TRBV6-5
CASSWDRGYEQYF
>TRBJ1-1|TRBV4-3
CASSQEGAGVTEAFF
>TRBJ1-1|TRBV7-8
CASSPSGGVNTEAFF
>TRBJ1-1|TRBV19
CASSARTGGSHTEAFF
>TRBJ2-5|TRBV18
CASSPRQGQETQYF
>TRBJ2-1|TRBV2
CASPRLAGGTYNEQFF
>TRBJ2-1|TRBV4-2
CASSQSLTSGEVEQFF
>TRBJ2-3|TRBV6-1
CASSGRRQGRSTDTQYF
>TRBJ2-7|TRBV5-6
CASSFDSSYEQYF
>TRBJ1-5|TRBV30
CAWSRGQGSNQPQHF
>TRBJ2-7|TRBV3-1/TRBV3-2
CASSQHGQGAREQYF
>TRBJ2-7|TRBV5-5
CASSLMGQGYEQYF
>TRBJ1-2|TRBV2
CASTPDRVNGYTF
>TRBJ1-5|TRBV2
CASSEERNQPQHF
>TRBJ1-6|TRBV27
CASSRMEGRNSPLHF
>TRBJ2-2|TRBV9
CASSVAGTGNTGELFF
>TRBJ2-6|TRBV15
CATSGRGGAYGANVLTF
>TRBJ1-2|TRBV5-4
CASRPRGKESYGYTF
>TRBJ2-2|TRBV19
CASSVSGGTGELFF
>TRBJ2-3|TRBV10-3
CASAGDTQYF
>TRBJ2-2|TRBV11-3
CASSLRQGTGELFF
>TRBJ1-1|TRBV30
CAWNRGGTKVTEAFF
>TRBJ1-2|TRBV6-5
CASGPGQPYGYTF
>TRBJ1-1|TRBV19
CASSTRTARNTEAFF
>TRBJ1-1|TRBV5-1
CASSSQGAPNTEAFF
>TRBJ1-5|TRBV19
CASSIGQGIGQPQHF
>TRBJ1-2|TRBV7-9
CASSLSGTPSYGYTF
>TRBJ1-1|TRBV27
CASRQNTEAFF
>TRBJ1-6|TRBV27
CASGGSSYNSPLHF
>TRBJ2-7|TRBV5-4
CASSLEGTRGREQYF
>TRBJ2-7|TRBV7-8
CASSLGGTGSYEQYF
>TRBJ2-5|TRBV4-2
CASSQQRGGDGGDFVTQYF
>TRBJ1-2|TRBV28
CAAQRQDYGYTF